Below are 24 T cell receptor beta chains sequenced from a single sample in a study of T cell responses to AZD1222 COVID-19 vaccine. The table came from immunoSEQ multiplex PCR; TCRdb's copy has only in-frame clones and leaves some out. This table holds 150,000 to 190,000 clones, about nine tenths found once. Material: peripheral blood, obtained on day 0 of AZD1222 vaccination. These receptors were obtained from an adult in good health.

The V and J genes are TRBV4-1 and TRBJ1-1; 8 bases map to TRBD1. Trimming at V came to 2 bases and at J to 3 bases, leaving 8 bases not matched to a gene. CDR3 length equals 16 residues. Germline V CDR1 and CDR2: MGHRA, YSYEKL. DNA for the CDR3: TGCGCCAGCAGCCAACTTCTCAGGGGGCCTGACACTGAAGCTTTCTTT. Protein: CASSQLLRGPDTEAFF.

The chain combines TRBV7-2 with TRBJ2-5; D perhaps matches TRBD2 (5 bases). CDR3 size: 14 residues. Trimming pared 0 bases from V and 6 bases from J, leaving 11 bases between. Germline V gene data show CDR1 as SGHTA and CDR2 as FQGNSA. CDR3 sequence: CASSLAASPQTQYF. CDR3 nucleotide sequence: TGTGCCAGCAGCTTAGCTGCTAGCCCTCAGACCCAGTACTTC.

The rearrangement joins TRBV4-1 to TRBJ1-2, with D possibly being TRBD1 (6 bases). The CDR3 extends over 17 amino acids. Deletions cut 6 bases from V and 1 base from J, with 21 bases between. Germline V gene lookup returns CDR1 MGHRA and CDR2 YSYEKL. The DNA of the CDR3 is TGCGCCAGCAGAGACGGGGACATGGGAGCTGTTAACTATGGCTACACCTTC. Amino acid sequence: CASRDGDMGAVNYGYTF.

This chain joins TRBV7-3 and TRBJ1-5; 7 positions match TRBD1. This CDR3 region has 19 residues. Germline CDR1 is SGHTA and CDR2 is FQGTGA. Trimming took 2 bases from V and 7 from J; bases not matched to a gene: 20. CDR3 nucleotides: TGTGCCAGCAGCTTATACTCCCTACAGGGGCAGGGGGTCTCCCAGCCCCAGCATTTT. This gives the protein CASSLYSLQGQGVSQPQHF.

This chain uses TRBV9 with TRBJ2-5, with D perhaps matching TRBD2 (6 bases). The CDR3 extends over 15 amino acids. Germline-derived CDR1 and CDR2 are SGDLS and YYNGEE. Trimming pared 2 bases from V and 5 bases from J, leaving 16 bases between. CDR3: CASSVQGGASETQYF. DNA for the CDR3: TGTGCCAGCAGCGTCCAAGGCGGGGCGTCGGAGACCCAGTACTTC.

CDR3 amino acids: CASATGQGRARNEQFF. Here the CDR3 DNA reads TGTGCTAGTGCCACGGGACAGGGACGGGCGAGAAATGAGCAGTTCTTC. The chain uses TRBV12-5 and TRBJ2-1, with 9 bases that match TRBD1. The J segment lost 7 bases and the V segment lost 7 bases, leaving 14 bases of the junction unmatched. Germline CDR1 and CDR2: LGHNT and FRNRAP. The CDR3 is 16 residues long.

The chain carries TRBV19 and TRBJ1-5; D gene uncertain. Per the germline V gene, CDR1 is LNHDA and CDR2 is SQIVND (reference sequence). Trimming removed 7 bases from V and 6 bases from J, with 19 bases in between. This CDR3 spans 15 amino acids. CDR3 residues: CASTKGEGRVQPQHF. In DNA form, the CDR3 reads TGTGCCAGTACCAAAGGTGAGGGTCGAGTTCAGCCCCAGCATTTT.

This clone has a single count. CDR3 sequence: CASSLRGLDTDTQYF. The CDR3 DNA sequence: TGTGCCAGCAGCTTACGAGGGCTTGACACAGATACGCAGTATTTT. The gene calls are TRBV7-2 and TRBJ2-3, with a tentative D call TRBD2 (5 bases). Trimming stripped 2 bases from V and 2 bases from J, with 11 bases between. This CDR3 region has 15 residues. Germline V CDR1 and CDR2: SGHTA, FQGNSA.

The chain joins TRBV4-1 to TRBJ1-2; no clear D. V lost 0 bases and J lost 4, with 12 bases in between. Germline CDR1 is MGHRA and CDR2 is YSYEKL. CDR3 length: 15 amino acids. As DNA, the CDR3 is TGCGCCAGCAGCCAAGAAAATACAGTACCCTATGGCTACACCTTC. Encoded protein: CASSQENTVPYGYTF.

This clone has more than one count but fewer than ten. This sequence joins TRBV10-3 and TRBJ1-6; 8 bases are shared with TRBD1. The CDR3 is 15 amino acids. J was trimmed by 10 bases and V by 3 bases; bases with no gene match: 8. The germline CDR1 and CDR2 sequences are ENHRY and SYGVKD. The CDR3 DNA reads TGTGCCATCAGTGAAGGCAGGGGGCAAGGGTCACCCCTCCACTTT. Encoded protein: CAISEGRGQGSPLHF.

This rearrangement joins TRBV7-2 to TRBJ2-7, with TRBD1 matching 8 bases. Germline V gene lookup returns CDR1 SGHTA and CDR2 FQGNSA. The ends lost 4 bases at V and 0 bases at J; junction bases unmatched: 14. The CDR3 is made up of 18 amino acids. The CDR3 DNA reads as TGTGCCAGCAGCTATCCCTCGACAGGGGACAAACTCTCCTACGAGCAGTACTTC. It specifies CASSYPSTGDKLSYEQYF.

The rearrangement joins TRBV14 to TRBJ1-1; TRBD1 matches 9 bases. Germline lookup yields CDR1 SGHDN and CDR2 FVKESK. This CDR3 comprises 17 residues. The junction had 9 bases not matched to a gene; V was cut back by 1 base and J by 3 bases. This CDR3 reads CASSQGFGTGRYTEAFF. In nucleotides, the CDR3 is TGTGCCAGCAGCCAAGGATTTGGGACAGGGCGATACACTGAAGCTTTCTTT.

This sequence joins TRBV28 and TRBJ1-1, with TRBD1 as a possible D gene (6 bases). Trimming cost V 8 bases and J 7 bases, with 23 bases left between them. Germline V gene data show CDR1 as MDHEN and CDR2 as SYDVKM. CDR3 length: 15 residues. The CDR3 nucleotides read TGTGCCAGCCGAAGTTGGCCATCAGGGGTGAGTGAAGCTTTCTTT. Amino acid sequence: CASRSWPSGVSEAFF.

The V gene is TRBV25-1, the J gene TRBJ2-7, with 14 bases fitting TRBD2. Looked up from germline, CDR1 is MGHDK and CDR2 is SYGVNS. The V segment lost 6 bases and the J segment 4 bases; nucleotides outside the gene matches: 5. The CDR3 totals 15 residues. CDR3 sequence: CASSPTSGREYEQYF. The CDR3 coding sequence is TGTGCCAGCAGCCCGACTAGCGGGAGGGAATACGAGCAGTACTTC.

The chain has TRBV7-2 and TRBJ1-1; D remains unclear. The V end was cut by 4 bases, the J end by 0 bases, with 6 bases between. CDR3 length: 13 residues. Germline CDR1 reads SGHTA; CDR2 reads FQGNSA. Written as DNA, the CDR3 is TGTGCCAGCAGCTACAGAATGAACACTGAAGCTTTCTTT. This encodes CASSYRMNTEAFF.

V is TRBV7-2 and J is TRBJ1-2; D ambiguous. Germline assignment: CDR1 SGHTA and CDR2 FQGNSA. The CDR3 sequence is 17 residues long. The germline V and J ends were trimmed by 4 bases and 5 bases, with 23 bases remaining between them. The DNA of the CDR3 is TGTGCCAGCAGCTCCACGTATAGTAAGCTATCTGGGTATGGCTACACCTTC. This gives the protein CASSSTYSKLSGYGYTF.

The chain carries TRBV19 and TRBJ1-1; 7 positions agree with TRBD1. V trimming: 7 bases; J trimming: 3 bases; junction bases outside the gene matches: 11. This CDR3 is 15 amino acids long. In germline, CDR1 is LNHDA, CDR2 SQIVND (reference sequence). The CDR3 DNA is TGTGCCAGTAAATCGACAGGGCTATGGGACACTGAAGCTTTCTTT. This encodes CASKSTGLWDTEAFF.

The V gene is TRBV4-2, the J gene TRBJ2-7; D unclear. The V gene's germline CDR1 is LGHNA and CDR2 YNFKEQ. The CDR3 length is 13 residues. Trimming removed 1 base at V and 7 bases at J, with 11 bases between. CDR3 coding DNA: TGTGCCAGCAGCCAAGTAGGAGTTCTTGAGCAGTACTTC. Amino acids: CASSQVGVLEQYF.

The chain has TRBV27 and TRBJ1-2; D may be TRBD1 (6 bases). The CDR3 runs 14 residues. With 10 bases removed from V and 4 bases from J, the gap between germline ends came to 19 bases. Germline V CDR1 and CDR2: MNHEY, SMNVEV (reference sequence). In DNA form, the CDR3 reads TGTGCCACACGACCGGACAGCCCGAGCTATGGCTACACCTTC. Its translation: CATRPDSPSYGYTF.

Here the CDR3 DNA reads TGTGCCAGCAGCCAAGATTCCAGGAGGTCCGCTGAAGCTTTCTTT. Translating gives CASSQDSRRSAEAFF. The chain recombines TRBV14 with TRBJ1-1; D ambiguous. The CDR3 sequence is 15 residues long. The V and J ends lost 0 bases and 6 bases respectively, with 14 bases between them. Germline V lookup: CDR1 SGHDN, CDR2 FVKESK.

CDR3 loop: CASSALPGHNYEQYF. The DNA for the CDR3 is TGTGCCAGCAGCGCACTACCGGGACACAATTACGAGCAGTACTTC. The V call is TRBV11-2, the J call TRBJ2-7, with D perhaps TRBD1 (6 bases). The V end lost 5 bases, the J end lost 4 bases, and 18 bases lay between the germline ends. Germline V lookup: CDR1 SGHAT, CDR2 FQNNGV. This CDR3 is 15 amino acids long.

V and J are TRBV7-6 and TRBJ2-1; tentative D call: TRBD2 (5 bases). The CDR3 totals 15 residues. The ends were cut back, 2 bases at V and 0 bases at J, with 8 bases in the middle. In germline, CDR1 is SGHVS, CDR2 FNYEAQ. CDR3 nucleotides: TGTGCCAGCAGCTTATCTAGCCCCTCCTACAATGAGCAGTTCTTC. This sequence encodes CASSLSSPSYNEQFF.

The chain has TRBV27 and TRBJ2-4; 11 bases map to TRBD2. Germline V gene data show CDR1 as MNHEY and CDR2 as SMNVEV (reference sequence). J was trimmed by 0 bases and V by 1 base; bases with no gene match: 8. The CDR3 is made up of 19 amino acids. As DNA, the CDR3 is TGTGCCAGCAGTTTATATAGCGGGAGGGGTCTGGTAGCCAAAAACATTCAGTACTTC. It is translated as CASSLYSGRGLVAKNIQYF.

The chain is built from TRBV19 and TRBJ1-4, with 7 bases matching TRBD1. The CDR3 runs 15 residues. J lost 7 bases, V lost 6 bases, and 11 bases had no gene match. Germline V gives CDR1 LNHDA, CDR2 SQIVND (reference sequence). CDR3 coding DNA: TGTGCCAGTAGCACAACTACAGGGGACATTGAAAAACTGTTTTTT. This encodes CASSTTTGDIEKLFF.